A selection of T cell receptor beta chains follows, all from one sample in a study of OX40 agonist ivuxolimab in advanced cancers. Using immunoSEQ multiplex PCR, the repertoire was profiled, and TCRdb retains in-frame clones only, with some absent. The sample consists of approximately 28,000 clones, 80% to 95% of them appearing once. This specimen consisted of CD4+ or CD8+ T cells sorted from blood, obtained in a trial of the OX40 agonist ivuxolimab. The receptors come from an adult with an advanced solid tumor such as melanoma, head and neck, liver or kidney cancer. Both conserved end residues are part of each CDR3. A D gene is named only where the DNA matches it firmly. Only some rows state a clone size, as once, few, many or a class for expanded clones.

j_call d_call v_call clone_size cdr3_aa cdr3_nt
TRBJ1-3 TRBD1 TRBV6-5 . CASSYSTGLGNTIYF TGTGCCAGCAGTTACTCGACAGGGCTTGGAAACACCATATATTTT
TRBJ1-5 TRBD1 TRBV27 . CASSLKWPEQGNQPQHF TGTGCCAGCAGTTTAAAGTGGCCCGAACAGGGGAATCAGCCCCAGCATTTT
TRBJ2-1 TRBD2 TRBV4-2 . CASSQADITFWRGVHNEQFF TGTGCCAGCAGCCAAGCCGACATTACCTTTTGGCGGGGGGTACACAATGAGCAGTTCTTC
TRBJ1-3 . TRBV7-8 few CASSFNHGSGNTIYF TGTGCCAGCAGCTTCAATCACGGCTCTGGAAACACCATATATTTT
TRBJ1-4 . TRBV27 . CASSLWGSINEKLFF TGTGCCAGCAGTTTATGGGGCAGCATTAATGAAAAACTGTTTTTT
TRBJ1-1 TRBD1 TRBV19 . CASSIGTGVEAFF TGTGCCAGTAGTATCGGGACAGGGGTAGAGGCTTTCTTT
TRBJ2-2 TRBD1 TRBV11-2 . CASTEGTGGLTGELFF TGTGCCAGCACCGAGGGAACAGGGGGCCTCACCGGGGAGCTGTTTTTT
TRBJ1-1 . TRBV9 . CASSVAGNTEAFF TGTGCCAGCAGCGTAGCAGGGAACACTGAAGCTTTCTTT
TRBJ2-1 . TRBV7-8 . CASSLAMGTQYNEQFF TGTGCCAGCAGCTTAGCGATGGGGACCCAATACAATGAGCAGTTCTTC
TRBJ1-5 TRBD1 TRBV13 . CASSLGQGNQPQHF TGTGCCAGCAGCCTCGGACAGGGGAATCAGCCCCAGCATTTT
TRBJ2-7 . TRBV27 . CASGPITLYEQYF TGTGCCAGCGGTCCGATCACGCTCTACGAGCAGTACTTC
TRBJ2-7 TRBD1 TRBV9 . CASSVGGQSSSYEQYF TGTGCCAGCAGCGTAGGGGGACAGTCGAGCTCCTACGAGCAGTACTTC
TRBJ2-7 TRBD1 TRBV7-6 . CASSSRIDRGLGEQYF TGTGCCAGCAGCTCCAGAATAGACAGGGGGTTAGGCGAGCAGTACTTC
TRBJ2-1 . TRBV19 . CASSSNSGYYNEQFF TGTGCCAGTAGTTCCAATTCGGGGTACTACAATGAGCAGTTCTTC
TRBJ2-4 . TRBV7-9 . CASSLNPQNIQYF TGTGCCAGCAGCTTAAATCCTCAAAACATTCAGTACTTC
TRBJ1-5 . TRBV6-1 . CASSDTDRISNQPQHF TGTGCCAGCAGTGACACTGACAGGATTAGCAATCAGCCCCAGCATTTT
TRBJ1-2 TRBD1 TRBV7-8 . CASSLATGGPLYGYTF TGTGCCAGCAGCTTAGCGACAGGGGGCCCTCTTTATGGCTACACCTTC
TRBJ1-1 . TRBV5-4 . CASSFPRETEAFF TGTGCCAGCAGCTTTCCCAGGGAAACTGAAGCTTTCTTT
TRBJ2-5 . TRBV7-9 . CASSSPRGNRETQYF TGTGCCAGCAGCTCCCCCCGGGGGAATCGGGAGACCCAGTACTTC
TRBJ1-5 . TRBV19 once CASSIRDSNQPQHF TGTGCCAGTAGTATCAGGGATAGCAATCAGCCCCAGCATTTT
TRBJ1-1 . TRBV28 few CASGRNTEAFF TGTGCCAGCGGGAGGAACACTGAAGCTTTCTTT
TRBJ2-3 . TRBV7-8 . CASSLEDPGEYTDTQYF TGTGCCAGCAGCTTAGAGGACCCGGGGGAATACACAGATACGCAGTATTTT
TRBJ2-7 . TRBV4-3 . CASSQDEGRVYEQYF TGCGCCAGCAGCCAAGATGAGGGGCGAGTCTACGAGCAGTACTTC
TRBJ2-1 . TRBV27 . CASSLSLGPPAAYNEQFF TGTGCCAGCAGTTTATCACTGGGACCACCCGCTGCCTACAATGAGCAGTTCTTC
TRBJ2-1 TRBD1 TRBV19 . CASSEGQGAYNEQFF TGTGCCAGTAGTGAGGGACAGGGTGCGTACAATGAGCAGTTCTTC
TRBJ1-5 . TRBV19 . CASSYQVYSNQPQHF TGTGCCAGTAGTTACCAAGTTTATAGCAATCAGCCCCAGCATTTT
TRBJ2-7 TRBD2 TRBV4-1 . CASSQVGSGSYEQYF TGCGCCAGCAGCCAAGTGGGTAGCGGGAGCTACGAGCAGTACTTC
TRBJ2-7 TRBD1 TRBV6-5 . CVSSYSGQGYYEQYF TGTGTCAGCAGTTACTCGGGACAGGGATACTACGAGCAGTACTTC
TRBJ1-5 TRBD1 TRBV19 . CASSTGQGANQPQHF TGTGCCAGTAGTACAGGACAGGGGGCCAATCAGCCCCAGCATTTT
TRBJ2-3 . TRBV25-1 . CASSELRQSDGPADTQYF TGTGCCAGCAGTGAATTAAGGCAGTCCGATGGGCCCGCAGATACGCAGTATTTT
TRBJ2-5 . TRBV5-6 . CASSYGGETQYF TGTGCCAGCAGCTACGGAGGGGAGACCCAGTACTTC
TRBJ2-7 TRBD2 TRBV28 once CASSFTSGSIPYEQYF TGTGCCAGCAGTTTCACTAGCGGGAGTATCCCCTACGAGCAGTACTTC
TRBJ2-5 . TRBV13 . CASSLRGRVETQYF TGTGCCAGCAGCCTAAGAGGCAGGGTTGAGACCCAGTACTTC
TRBJ2-7 . TRBV28 . CASLRPGLEYEQYF TGTGCCAGCCTAAGGCCGGGACTTGAATACGAGCAGTACTTC
TRBJ2-7 TRBD2 TRBV4-3 . CASSQDTSGSSYEQYF TGCGCCAGCAGCCAGGATACTAGCGGAAGCTCCTACGAGCAGTACTTC
TRBJ1-2 . TRBV29-1 . CSVVGGLDYGYTF TGCAGCGTTGTCGGGGGGCTCGACTATGGCTACACCTTC
TRBJ1-2 . TRBV5-1 . CASSLVPLTARYGYTF TGCGCCAGCAGCTTGGTACCTTTGACAGCCAGGTATGGCTACACCTTC
TRBJ2-7 TRBD1 TRBV27 . CASTRQGRNEQYF TGTGCCAGCACCAGACAGGGTCGGAACGAGCAGTACTTC
TRBJ1-5 . TRBV19 . CASSIGEQVNQPQHF TGTGCCAGTAGTATAGGAGAACAGGTAAATCAGCCCCAGCATTTT
TRBJ2-7 . TRBV9 . CASSVGGNSYEQYF TGTGCCAGCAGCGTAGGGGGTAACTCCTACGAGCAGTACTTC
TRBJ1-5 . TRBV4-1 . CASSRAVGKSGNQPQHF TGCGCCAGCAGCCGAGCCGTCGGAAAATCGGGCAATCAGCCCCAGCATTTT
TRBJ1-2 . TRBV4-3 . CASSQDVSNSYGYTF TGCGCCAGCAGCCAAGACGTCAGCAACTCCTATGGCTACACCTTC
TRBJ2-7 . TRBV10-3 . CAINPTGLKAEQYF TGTGCCATCAATCCGACAGGTCTGAAGGCCGAGCAGTACTTC
TRBJ1-2 . TRBV6-6 . CASSAGGVSGYTF TGTGCCAGCAGCGCTGGGGGGGTATCGGGCTACACCTTC
TRBJ2-3 TRBD1 TRBV11-2 . CASSRQGLADTQYF TGTGCCAGCAGCCGACAGGGTTTGGCAGATACGCAGTATTTT
TRBJ2-7 . TRBV7-9 . CASSPLVGLLSYEQYF TGTGCCAGCAGCCCCTTGGTGGGACTCCTCTCCTACGAGCAGTACTTC